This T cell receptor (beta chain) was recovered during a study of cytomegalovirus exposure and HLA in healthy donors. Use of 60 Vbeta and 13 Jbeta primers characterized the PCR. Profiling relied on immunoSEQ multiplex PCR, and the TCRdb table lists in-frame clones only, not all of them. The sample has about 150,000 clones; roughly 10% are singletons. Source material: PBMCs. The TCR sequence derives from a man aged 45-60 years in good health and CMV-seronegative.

In nucleotides, the CDR3 is TGTGCCAGCAGCTTAGGGGTGACAGGGTCCGCCGAGCAGTACTTC. Amino acid sequence: CASSLGVTGSAEQYF. V is TRBV7-6 and J is TRBJ2-7; 7 bases map to TRBD1. Looked up from germline, CDR1 is SGHVS and CDR2 is FNYEAQ. V lost 1 base to trimming and J lost 6 bases; unmatched junction nucleotides: 9. This CDR3 is 15 amino acids long.